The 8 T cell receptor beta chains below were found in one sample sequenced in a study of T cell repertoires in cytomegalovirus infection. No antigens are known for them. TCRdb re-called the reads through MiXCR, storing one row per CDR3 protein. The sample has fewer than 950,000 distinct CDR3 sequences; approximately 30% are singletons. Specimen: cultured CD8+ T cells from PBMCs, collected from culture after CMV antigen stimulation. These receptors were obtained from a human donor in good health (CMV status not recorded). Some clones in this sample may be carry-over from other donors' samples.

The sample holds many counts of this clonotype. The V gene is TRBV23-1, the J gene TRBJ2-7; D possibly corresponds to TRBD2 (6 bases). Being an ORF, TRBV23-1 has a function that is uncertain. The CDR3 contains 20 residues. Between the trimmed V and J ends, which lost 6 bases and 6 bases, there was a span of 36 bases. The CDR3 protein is CASSWRLYCRLVSTTSEQYF. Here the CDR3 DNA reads TGCGCCAGCAGCTGGCGTTTATATTGTCGACTAGTTTCCACCACTAGCGAGCAGTACTTC.

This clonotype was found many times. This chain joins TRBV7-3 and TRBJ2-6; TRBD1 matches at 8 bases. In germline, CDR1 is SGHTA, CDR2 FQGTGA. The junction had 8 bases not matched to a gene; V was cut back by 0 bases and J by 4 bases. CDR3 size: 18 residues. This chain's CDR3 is CASSLTGTGLLGANVLTF. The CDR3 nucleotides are TGTGCCAGCAGCTTAACTGGGACAGGCCTACTAGGGGCCAACGTCCTGACTTTC.

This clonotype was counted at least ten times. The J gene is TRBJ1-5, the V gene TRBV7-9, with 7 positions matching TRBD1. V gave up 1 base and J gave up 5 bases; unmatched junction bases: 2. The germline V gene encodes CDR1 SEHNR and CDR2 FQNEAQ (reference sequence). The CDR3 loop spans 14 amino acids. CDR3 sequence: CASSLGQGYQPQHF. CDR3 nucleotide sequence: TGTGCCAGCAGCTTAGGACAGGGCTATCAGCCCCAGCATTTT.

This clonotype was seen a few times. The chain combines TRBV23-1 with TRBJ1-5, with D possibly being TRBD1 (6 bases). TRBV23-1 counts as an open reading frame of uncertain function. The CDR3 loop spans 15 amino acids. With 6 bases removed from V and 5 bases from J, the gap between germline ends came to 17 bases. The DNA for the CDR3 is TGCGCCAGCAGACCAATACAGGGCTTCCATCAGCCCCAGCATTTT. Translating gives CASRPIQGFHQPQHF.

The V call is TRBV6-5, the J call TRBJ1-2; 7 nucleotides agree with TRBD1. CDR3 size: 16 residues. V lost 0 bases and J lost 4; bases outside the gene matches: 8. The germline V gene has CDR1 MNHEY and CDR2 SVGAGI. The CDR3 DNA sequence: TGTGCCAGCAGTTACTCGTGGACAGGAAGCTCCTATGGCTACACCTTC. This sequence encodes CASSYSWTGSSYGYTF.

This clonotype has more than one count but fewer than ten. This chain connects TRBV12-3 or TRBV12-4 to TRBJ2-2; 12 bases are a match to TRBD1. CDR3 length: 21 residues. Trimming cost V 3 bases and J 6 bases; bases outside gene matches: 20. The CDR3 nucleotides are TGTGCCAGCAGTTTTCTCGTTGGGGACAGGGGGCCCAATATACTGGCCGGGGAGCTGTTTTTT. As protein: CASSFLVGDRGPNILAGELFF.

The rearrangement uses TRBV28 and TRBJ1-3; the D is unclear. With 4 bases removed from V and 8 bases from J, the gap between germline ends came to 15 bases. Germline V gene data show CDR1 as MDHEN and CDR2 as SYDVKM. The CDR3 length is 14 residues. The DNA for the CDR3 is TGTGCCAGCAGTTCTTGGACCGAGATGGACACCATATATTTT. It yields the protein CASSSWTEMDTIYF. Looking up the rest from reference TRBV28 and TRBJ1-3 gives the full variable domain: DVKVTQSSRYLVKRTGEKVFLECVQDMDHENMFWYRQDPGLGLRLIYFSYDVKMKEKGDIPEGYSVSREKKERFSLILESASTNQTSMYLCASSSWTEMDTIYFGEGSWLTVV.

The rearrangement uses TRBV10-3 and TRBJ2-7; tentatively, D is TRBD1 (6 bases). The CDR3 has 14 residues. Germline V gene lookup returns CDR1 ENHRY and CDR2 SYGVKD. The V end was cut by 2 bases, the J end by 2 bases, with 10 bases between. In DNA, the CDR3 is TGTGCCATCAGTGAGGCAGGGGCCACCTACGAGCAGTACTTC. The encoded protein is CAISEAGATYEQYF.